The 11 T cell receptor beta chains listed next were all sequenced from one sample in a study of blood T cell repertoires in COVID-19. Libraries were prepared by immunoSEQ multiplex PCR; TCRdb keeps only in-frame clonotypes and omits some of them. The repertoire holds 200,000 to 250,000 clones, with roughly 84% as singletons. The material sequenced was peripheral blood. The receptors shown here come from a woman of 80 years or more with acute or convalescent COVID-19.

This clone is a singleton in its sample. Other DNA sequences in the sample encode the same CDR3. The rearrangement joins TRBV7-3 to TRBJ1-2; perhaps TRBD1 as D (5 bases). The CDR3 covers 14 residues. V lost 5 bases, J lost 2 bases, and 12 bases lay in between. Germline V gives CDR1 SGHTA, CDR2 FQGTGA. The CDR3 DNA follows: TGTGCCAGCAGCCCCAGCGGGGCGAACTATGGCTACACCTTC. This translates into CASSPSGANYGYTF. The variable domain in full, completed from reference TRBV7-3 and TRBJ1-2, reads GAGVSQTPSNKVTEKGKYVELRCDPISGHTALYWYRQSLGQGPEFLIYFQGTGAADDSGLPNDRFFAVRPEGSVSTLKIQRTERGDSAVYLCASSPSGANYGYTFGSGTRLTVV.

This clone was seen only a few times. J is TRBJ1-3 and V is TRBV25-1; D possibly corresponds to TRBD1 (6 bases). The CDR3 contains 15 residues. CDR1 and CDR2 from the germline V gene are MGHDK and SYGVNS. V was trimmed by 6 bases and J by 0 bases, leaving 12 bases between them. CDR3 nucleotides: TGTGCCAGCAGGGAGACAGGCAACTCTGGAAACACCATATATTTT. It translates to CASRETGNSGNTIYF.

The rearrangement uses TRBV28 and TRBJ1-4; D is perhaps TRBD1 (6 bases). From germline, CDR1 is MDHEN and CDR2 SYDVKM. The V gene lost 5 bases and the J gene lost 2 bases, with 15 bases spanning the gap. CDR3 length: 16 residues. The CDR3 sequence: CASSPGGGPTNEKLFF. The CDR3 nucleotides are TGTGCCAGCAGTCCCGGGGGGGGGCCCACTAATGAAAAACTGTTTTTT.

Details on this clone: The conserved phenylalanine or tryptophan is not found at the CDR3 terminus, so this likely reflects a read error. The DNA is omitted, as the CDR3 cannot be located on it reliably, and the CDR3 follows TCRdb's listing. The chain combines TRBV5-5 with TRBJ1-2; whether TRBD1, the table's D call, matches the DNA was not checked. The CDR3 is 12 amino acids long, termini counted. Germline lookup yields CDR1 SGHKS and CDR2 YYEKEE (reference sequence). CDR3 region: CASSLTQSGPTI.

The chain combines TRBV6-5 with TRBJ2-1, with 7 bases aligning to TRBD2. Trimming at V came to 8 bases and at J to 2 bases, leaving 0 bases not matched to a gene. Germline CDR1 reads MNHEY; CDR2 reads SVGAGI. This CDR3 is 12 amino acids long. CDR3 DNA: TGTGCCAGCGGGACTACCTACAATGAGCAGTTCTTC. Protein sequence: CASGTTYNEQFF.

The chain is built from TRBV9 and TRBJ1-2, with D maybe TRBD1 (6 bases). V was trimmed by 0 bases and J by 2 bases, leaving 11 bases between them. The CDR3 has 15 residues. CDR1 and CDR2 from the germline V gene are SGDLS and YYNGEE. The CDR3 nucleotides are TGTGCCAGCAGCGTAGCGGGGGGCAGGAACTATGGCTACACCTTC. Its translation is CASSVAGGRNYGYTF. The full variable domain, in which reference TRBV9 and TRBJ1-2 provide the parts outside the CDR3, is DSGVTQTPKHLITATGQRVTLRCSPRSGDLSVYWYQQSLDQGLQFLIQYYNGEERAKGNILERFSAQQFPDLHSELNLSSLELGDSALYFCASSVAGGRNYGYTFGSGTRLTVV.

The chain joins TRBV27 to TRBJ2-5; 8 nucleotides match TRBD1. With 3 bases clipped from V and 1 base from J, the junction kept 1 base outside the gene matches. CDR3 length: 14 amino acids. The germline CDR1 and CDR2 sequences are MNHEY and SMNVEV (reference sequence). The CDR3, as DNA: TGTGCCAGCAGTTTCGGGACAGGCCAAGAGACCCAGTACTTC. Translating it yields CASSFGTGQETQYF.

The chain has TRBV27 and TRBJ2-7, with a tentative D call TRBD1 (5 bases). This CDR3 contains 19 residues. V lost 2 bases, J lost 3 bases, and 26 bases lay in between. From germline, CDR1 is MNHEY and CDR2 SMNVEV (reference sequence). As DNA, the CDR3 is TGTGCCAGCAGTTTACCCGATATAAAAATAGACAGCCTCTACTACGAGCAGTACTTC. It yields the protein CASSLPDIKIDSLYYEQYF.

The CDR3 DNA reads as TGTGCCAGCAGGGGTGCAACTAATGAAAAACTGTTTTTT. It is translated as CASRGATNEKLFF. The chain uses TRBV19 and TRBJ1-4; D perhaps matches TRBD1 (6 bases). The germline V and J ends were trimmed by 9 bases and 0 bases, with 8 bases remaining between them. The germline gives CDR1 LNHDA, CDR2 SQIVND (reference sequence). The CDR3 loop spans 13 amino acids.

The chain recombines TRBV7-2 with TRBJ2-7, with 13 bases matching TRBD2. There are 17 residues in the CDR3. The V gene's germline CDR1 is SGHTA and CDR2 FQGNSA. With 5 bases clipped from V and 9 bases from J, the junction kept 16 bases outside the gene matches. Written as DNA, the CDR3 is TGTGCCAGCAGCCCCCGGACAGGGAGGACTAGCGGGGGAGGGCAGTACTTC. It translates to CASSPRTGRTSGGGQYF.

The chain uses TRBV7-8 and TRBJ2-2, with TRBD1 matching over 8 bases. V lost 0 bases, J lost 1 base, and 1 base stayed unmatched. Germline V lookup: CDR1 SGHVS, CDR2 FQNEAQ. This CDR3 has 16 amino acids. The CDR3, as DNA: TGTGCCAGCAGCTTAGCCGGGACAGGGAACACCGGGGAGCTGTTTTTT. Its translation is CASSLAGTGNTGELFF.